This paragraph covers one T cell receptor beta chain sequence. Sequencing used immunoSEQ multiplex PCR; TCRdb keeps in-frame clones, though not all of them. The sample carries about 440,000 clones, around nine tenths recorded once. Germline lookup yields CDR1 SGHDT and CDR2 YYEEEE. This CDR3 region has 18 residues. V was clipped by 0 bases and J by 9 bases, with 22 bases between them. The data were obtained in a study of blood T cell repertoires in COVID-19. Study-level background: Samples representing acute and convalescent COVID-19 were sourced from the United States, Italy and Spain.

The V gene is TRBV5-6, the J gene TRBJ1-6; D is uncertain. The sequence was collected from a woman under 30 with acute COVID-19. The sequencing input was PBMCs or T cells enriched from blood (not recorded which). Here the CDR3 DNA reads TGTGCCAGCAGCTTGGCATTTCTGGACTCCGGGCGTGGTTCACCCCTCCACTTT. As protein: CASSLAFLDSGRGSPLHF.